Presented here are 29 T cell receptor beta chains from one specimen sequenced in a study of T cell repertoires in cytomegalovirus infection. TCRdb reprocessed the reads with MiXCR, giving one entry per CDR3 protein. The sample contains approximately 500,000 distinct CDR3 sequences, 16% of which appear only once. Sequenced sample: CD8+ T cells from PBMCs. The receptors were gathered from a human donor in good health (CMV status not recorded). Some clones in this sample may be carry-over from other donors' samples.

This clonotype has only a few counts. The CDR3 loop is CATSDGLGTSPHGELFF. Here the CDR3 DNA reads TGTGCCACCAGTGATGGCTTAGGGACTAGCCCCCATGGGGAGCTGTTTTTT. The chain joins TRBV24-1 to TRBJ2-2; 9 positions match TRBD2. Germline trimming cut 3 bases from V and 8 bases from J; bases unmatched to any gene: 12. Per the germline V gene, CDR1 is KGHDR and CDR2 is SFDVKD. CDR3 length: 17 residues.

This clonotype was observed a handful of times. V is TRBV18 and J is TRBJ2-5; D ambiguous. The V gene lost 2 bases and the J gene lost 0 bases, with 4 bases spanning the gap. CDR3 length: 13 residues. The germline V gene has CDR1 KGHSH and CDR2 LQKENI. DNA for the CDR3: TGTGCCAGCTCACCAGAATACCAAGAGACCCAGTACTTC. Translated, it gives CASSPEYQETQYF.

This clonotype was detected only a few times. In DNA, the CDR3 is TGTGCCAGCAGCCGAGAACAGTATTCACCCCTCCACTTT. Translated, it gives CASSREQYSPLHF. The chain has TRBV27 and TRBJ1-6; no clear D gene. This CDR3 is built from 13 residues. Germline-derived CDR1 and CDR2 are MNHEY and SMNVEV (reference sequence). V gave up 6 bases and J gave up 8 bases, with 11 bases separating them.

This clonotype was observed at least ten times. The chain couples TRBV7-9 to TRBJ2-1; 10 bases agree with TRBD2. CDR1 and CDR2 (germline): SEHNR, FQNEAQ (reference sequence). The CDR3 extends over 16 amino acids. After removal of 4 bases from V and 8 bases from J, the junction contained 11 bases not matched to a gene. The CDR3 loop is CASSSRQREGLHEQFF. In DNA, the CDR3 is TGTGCCAGCAGCTCCAGACAGCGGGAGGGCCTTCATGAGCAGTTCTTC.

The V and J genes are TRBV20-1 and TRBJ2-3; no firm D call. The germline gives CDR1 DFQATT, CDR2 SNEGSKA (reference sequence). The CDR3 length is 14 residues. Trimming left V 0 bases short and J 2 bases short, with 9 bases between. The CDR3 loop reads CSARDLGSTDTQYF. The CDR3 DNA reads TGCAGTGCTAGAGATCTGGGTTCCACAGATACGCAGTATTTT.

This clonotype was seen repeatedly, ten times or more. The rearrangement joins TRBV5-6 to TRBJ2-6, with D tentatively TRBD2 (5 bases). Germline CDR1 reads SGHDT; CDR2 reads YYEEEE. V lost 4 bases and J 6 bases, leaving 23 bases between the germline ends. CDR3 size: 18 residues. CDR3 sequence (DNA): TGTGCCAGCAGCACCGCGGGTCCCTCCTCTCTCGAGGCCAACGTCCTGACTTTC. It is translated as CASSTAGPSSLEANVLTF.

This clonotype turned up a few times. This chain joins TRBV20-1 and TRBJ1-2; 9 positions match TRBD1. The ends lost 3 bases at V and 0 bases at J; junction bases unmatched: 8. CDR1 is DFQATT, CDR2 SNEGSKA, per germline (reference sequence). CDR3 length: 16 amino acids. The CDR3 sequence: CSASKPGQGANYGYTF. For the CDR3, the DNA is TGCAGTGCTAGTAAACCGGGACAGGGTGCTAACTATGGCTACACCTTC.

This clonotype was picked up many times. The J gene is TRBJ2-1, the V gene TRBV14; 10 nucleotides align to TRBD1. The CDR3 has 17 residues. The V gene's germline CDR1 is SGHDN and CDR2 FVKESK. The trim removed 4 bases at V and 4 bases at J, leaving 10 bases unmatched. This CDR3 is CASSPNLRTGGYNEQFF. The CDR3 bases are TGTGCCAGCAGCCCCAACCTTAGGACAGGGGGGTACAATGAGCAGTTCTTC.

This clonotype was counted a few times. The chain couples TRBV4-1 to TRBJ2-1; 9 bases line up with TRBD2. Germline V gene sequence: CDR1 MGHRA, CDR2 YSYEKL. V shed 1 base and J 7 bases; nucleotides not matched to a gene: 5. The length of the CDR3 is 15 residues. CDR3 sequence (DNA): TGCGCCAGCAGCCAAGGACTAGCGGCGACGAATGAGCAGTTCTTC. Protein product: CASSQGLAATNEQFF.

This clonotype has ten or more counts. V and J are TRBV4-2 and TRBJ2-7, with D maybe TRBD1 (6 bases). The germline V and J ends were trimmed by 0 bases and 4 bases, with 13 bases remaining between them. The germline gives CDR1 LGHNA, CDR2 YNFKEQ. The CDR3 runs 15 residues. The CDR3 bases are TGTGCCAGCAGCCAAGATCGGACAGACTCTTACGAGCAGTACTTC. Translating gives CASSQDRTDSYEQYF.

Details on this clonotype: Being one base from a much bigger clone, this may be a read error. The chain recombines TRBV6-6 with TRBJ2-7; D ambiguous. V gave up 0 bases and J gave up 3 bases, with 9 bases separating them. Germline lookup yields CDR1 MNHNY and CDR2 SVGAGI (reference sequence). The CDR3 sequence is 14 residues long. The chain's CDR3 is CASSYSGRCYEQYF. Here the CDR3 DNA reads TGTGCCAGCAGTTACTCGGGCAGGTGCTACGAGCAGTACTTC.

The DNA of the CDR3 is TGCAGCGTTGGGCCGGGGGTGAGCAATGAGCAGTTCTTC. Amino acids: CSVGPGVSNEQFF. V and J are TRBV29-1 and TRBJ2-1; possibly TRBD2 for D (6 bases). CDR3 length: 13 residues. CDR1 and CDR2 (germline): SQVTM, ANQGSEA. V was shortened by 4 bases and J by 6 bases, with 13 bases between the two germline ends.

This clonotype was counted only a few times. The chain links TRBV5-8 to TRBJ2-1, with TRBD2 matching over 9 bases. Trimming took 4 bases from V and 10 from J; bases not matched to a gene: 12. CDR1 is SGHTS, CDR2 YDEGEE, per germline. The CDR3 runs to 15 residues. CDR3 loop: CASSLGTSSTGEQFF. Written as DNA, the CDR3 is TGTGCCAGCAGCCTGGGGACTAGCTCCACGGGGGAGCAGTTCTTC.

This clonotype was seen many times. This chain links TRBV12-3 or TRBV12-4 with TRBJ1-5, with D unclear. The CDR3 is made up of 15 amino acids. Trimming removed 2 bases at V and 1 base at J, with 9 bases between. CDR3 in DNA: TGTGCCAGCAGTTTAAGGGCAGTAAGCAATCAGCCCCAGCATTTT. The encoded protein is CASSLRAVSNQPQHF.

This clonotype was seen many times. The rearrangement joins TRBV7-2 to TRBJ1-2; the D is unclear. The CDR3 runs to 13 residues. Germline V gene sequence: CDR1 SGHTA, CDR2 FQGNSA. Trimming removed 1 base from V and 2 bases from J, with 5 bases in between. CDR3 DNA sequence: TGTGCCAGCAGCTTAGTACAGAACTATGGCTACACCTTC. Protein sequence: CASSLVQNYGYTF.

This rearrangement joins TRBV6-2 or TRBV6-3 to TRBJ1-5; 9 bases fit TRBD1. Germline V gene lookup returns CDR1 MNHEY and CDR2 SVGEGT. The CDR3 sequence is 16 residues long. V gave up 6 bases and J gave up 0 bases; unmatched junction bases: 6. As DNA, the CDR3 is TGTGCCAGCAGACTATTGGGACAGGGTAGCAATCAGCCCCAGCATTTT. It encodes CASRLLGQGSNQPQHF.

In this sample, this clonotype turned up a few times. This may arise from a read error, as a much more abundant clone is one base away. This chain connects TRBV7-8 to TRBJ1-1; D not certain. This CDR3 region has 14 residues. Germline CDR1 reads SGHVS; CDR2 reads FQNEAQ. The DNA of the CDR3 is TGTGTCAGCAGCTTAGCGCAGAGTCACACTGAAGCTTTCTTT. It yields the protein CVSSLAQSHTEAFF.

The V and J genes are TRBV27 and TRBJ2-1, with 7 bases lining up with TRBD1. V lost 2 bases and J lost 6; bases outside the gene matches: 10. Per the germline V gene, CDR1 is MNHEY and CDR2 is SMNVEV (reference sequence). This CDR3 spans 16 amino acids. The CDR3 here is CASSLSQGDLLNEQFF. Written as DNA, the CDR3 is TGTGCCAGCAGTTTAAGCCAGGGGGACCTTCTCAATGAGCAGTTCTTC.

This clonotype has ten or more counts. This chain joins TRBV11-2 and TRBJ2-2; 11 nucleotides line up with TRBD2. Germline CDR1 reads SGHAT; CDR2 reads FQNNGV. The CDR3 covers 15 residues. V was pared by 5 bases and J by 3 bases, with 2 bases of the junction left unmatched. The CDR3 loop reads CASSGLAGDTGELFF. CDR3 nucleotides: TGTGCCAGCAGCGGACTAGCGGGTGACACCGGGGAGCTGTTTTTT.

The chain employs TRBV5-6 and TRBJ1-5; D not certain. CDR1 is SGHDT and CDR2 is YYEEEE in the germline V gene. The V end was cut by 4 bases, the J end by 2 bases, with 16 bases between. This CDR3 is 16 amino acids long. The CDR3 sequence: CASSDSSTGGNQPQHF. CDR3 in DNA: TGTGCCAGCAGCGATAGCTCTACTGGGGGCAATCAGCCCCAGCATTTT.

The chain carries TRBV29-1 and TRBJ2-7; D perhaps matches TRBD2 (7 bases). Germline CDR1 SQVTM, CDR2 ANQGSEA. The V end lost 4 bases, the J end lost 4 bases, and 17 bases lay between the germline ends. The CDR3 extends over 14 amino acids. The CDR3 loop is CSVGGPGGQYEQYF. The CDR3 DNA reads TGCAGCGTTGGGGGGCCCGGGGGGCAATACGAGCAGTACTTC.

The chain employs TRBV15 and TRBJ2-1; D is possibly TRBD2 (6 bases). Trimming removed 5 bases at V and 8 bases at J, with 16 bases between. The germline V gene has CDR1 LNHNV and CDR2 YYDKDF (reference sequence). The CDR3 length is 14 residues. The chain's CDR3 is CATSFAGTGDEQFF. The CDR3 nucleotides are TGTGCCACCAGCTTTGCGGGGACTGGGGATGAGCAGTTCTTC.

Only a few counts were recorded for this clonotype. The V call is TRBV29-1, the J call TRBJ2-1; TRBD2 aligns across 12 bases. The V and J ends lost 8 bases and 8 bases, in that order; junction bases with no gene match: 7. CDR3 length: 13 residues. Germline V CDR1 and CDR2: SQVTM, ANQGSEA. In nucleotides, the CDR3 is TGCAGCCTGACTAGCGGGAGTACGGATGAGCAGTTCTTC. Translation gives CSLTSGSTDEQFF.

The genes are TRBV19 and TRBJ2-7, with 12 bases that match TRBD1. CDR1 LNHDA and CDR2 SQIVND come from the germline V gene (reference sequence). CDR3 length: 15 amino acids. V lost 5 bases to trimming and J lost 3 bases; unmatched junction nucleotides: 5. CDR3 nucleotides: TGTGCCAGTAGTCCCGGGACAGGGGGCTACTACGAGCAGTACTTC. As protein: CASSPGTGGYYEQYF. Variable domain in full (rest from reference TRBV19 and TRBJ2-7): DGGITQSPKYLFRKEGQNVTLSCEQNLNHDAMYWYRQDPGQGLRLIYYSQIVNDFQKGDIAEGYSVSREKKESFPLTVTSAQKNPTAFYLCASSPGTGGYYEQYFGPGTRLTVT.

This clonotype was detected many times. The V call is TRBV29-1, the J call TRBJ2-2, with 7 bases identical to TRBD2. Germline CDR1 reads SQVTM; CDR2 reads ANQGSEA. This CDR3 is built from 15 residues. V lost 3 bases, J lost 0 bases, and 4 bases stayed unmatched. In nucleotides, the CDR3 is TGCAGCGTTGAGCCGGGGGGATCGAACACCGGGGAGCTGTTTTTT. Protein sequence: CSVEPGGSNTGELFF.

This clonotype was seen more than once but under ten times. CDR3 coding DNA: TGTGCCAGCAGTCTCCTTGCACGGGGGGCCACTGAAGCTTTCTTT. This encodes CASSLLARGATEAFF. This rearrangement joins TRBV27 to TRBJ1-1; the D gene is possibly TRBD1 (6 bases). Trimming stripped 5 bases from V and 4 bases from J, with 17 bases between. Germline values: CDR1 MNHEY, CDR2 SMNVEV (reference sequence). CDR3 size: 15 residues.

Points on this clonotype: At one end, the junction sequence differs from germline, possibly due to a read error. The rearrangement joins TRBV9 to TRBJ1-1, with D possibly TRBD1 on 5 matching bases. There are 17 residues in the CDR3. CDR1 and CDR2 (germline): SGDLS, YYNGEE. CDR3 sequence reads: CASSVPSGGGLNTKAFF. The CDR3, as DNA: TGTGCCAGCAGCGTCCCCTCGGGGGGGGGTTTGAACACTAAAGCTTTCTTT. Combining the CDR3 with reference TRBV9 and TRBJ1-1 gives the whole variable domain DSGVTQTPKHLITATGQRVTLRCSPRSGDLSVYWYQQSLDQGLQFLIQYYNGEERAKGNILERFSAQQFPDLHSELNLSSLELGDSALYFCASSVPSGGGLNTKAFFGQGTRLTVV.

This clonotype was detected only once. This may be a read error: a much more frequent sequence differs by one nucleotide. In this CDR3 the conserved last residue, phenylalanine or tryptophan, is missing, so a read error is likely. V is TRBV12-5 and J is TRBJ2-7; possible D gene TRBD1, 5 bases. V was shortened by 4 bases and J by 2 bases, with 6 bases between the two germline ends. CDR3 length: 12 residues. The germline CDR1 and CDR2 sequences are LGHNT and FRNRAP. CDR3 region: CASGWGPYEQYL. The CDR3 DNA reads as TGTGCTAGTGGTTGGGGCCCCTACGAGCAGTACTTA.

This clonotype was counted at least ten times. V is TRBV27 and J is TRBJ1-2, with TRBD1 as a possible D gene (5 bases). The V end was cut by 6 bases, the J end by 5 bases, with 13 bases between. CDR1 MNHEY and CDR2 SMNVEV come from the germline V gene (reference sequence). The CDR3 has 13 residues. The CDR3 coding sequence is TGTGCCAGCAGACCCGAGGGGCTATATGGCTACACCTTC. It specifies CASRPEGLYGYTF.